The source of this TCR beta chain is a study of shared clonotypes between healthy human individuals. Study summary: Donors had three CD4 naive, three CD4 memory, two CD8 naive and one CD8 memory plate apiece. Broader study findings: Some clonotypes were shared by all four sorted-subset donors, while others were not shared. The non-shared ones had lower generation probabilities than the shared ones.

TCRdb's copy holds only in-frame clones and misses some; the assay was immunoSEQ multiplex PCR. The data contain around 2.5 million clones, roughly 93% of them seen just once; the ten biggest clones take up about 0.39%. A remark on this clone: The antigen is undetermined.

The CDR3 runs to 14 residues. Per germline, CDR1 ENHRY and CDR2 SYGVKD. V was clipped by 6 bases and J by 5 bases; unmatched bases: 6. This sequence joins TRBV10-3 and TRBJ2-1; 8 bases agree with TRBD1. The receptor was derived from a young man in good health. Some clones in this sample may be carry-over from other donors' samples. The source material was naive CD4+ T cells from PBMCs. The subset denotes: CD45RA+ positively selected. DNA of the CDR3: TGTGCCATCAGACCGGGACAGGTAAACAATGAGCAGTTCTTC. It codes for CAIRPGQVNNEQFF.